This T cell receptor beta chain was documented in a study of blood T cell repertoires in COVID-19. Authors' analysis steps: From reference gene primer amplification, estimates of nucleated cell counts were derived. Sequencing used immunoSEQ multiplex PCR; TCRdb keeps in-frame clones, though not all of them. V, J and clone size derive from that table, while D and trimming were established from the DNA sequence. The sample has under 95,000 clones, 87% seen once; the top ten hold approximately 5.1%. Trimming stripped 2 bases from V and 5 bases from J, with 15 bases between. CDR1 GTSNPN and CDR2 SVGIG come from the germline V gene (reference sequence). This CDR3 has 14 residues.

This sequence was found in a man between 60 and 75 years old with acute or convalescent COVID-19. Sequencing was performed on peripheral blood. The J gene is TRBJ1-1, the V gene TRBV30; possibly TRBD1 for D (5 bases). The CDR3 DNA reads TGTGCCTGGAGTCCTGTCCCGGGGGGGACTGAAGCTTTCTTT. Residues: CAWSPVPGGTEAFF.